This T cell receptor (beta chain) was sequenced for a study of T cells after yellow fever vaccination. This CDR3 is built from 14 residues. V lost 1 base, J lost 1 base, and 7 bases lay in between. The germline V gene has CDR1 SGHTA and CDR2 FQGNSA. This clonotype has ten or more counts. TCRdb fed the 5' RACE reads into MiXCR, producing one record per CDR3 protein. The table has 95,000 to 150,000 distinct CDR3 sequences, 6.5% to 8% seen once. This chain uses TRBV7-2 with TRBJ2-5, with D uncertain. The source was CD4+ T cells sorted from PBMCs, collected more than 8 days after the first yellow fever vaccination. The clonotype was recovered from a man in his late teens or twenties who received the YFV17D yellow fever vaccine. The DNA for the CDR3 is TGTGCCAGCAGCTTAGGACGGGTCCAAGAGACCCAGTACTTC. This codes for CASSLGRVQETQYF.